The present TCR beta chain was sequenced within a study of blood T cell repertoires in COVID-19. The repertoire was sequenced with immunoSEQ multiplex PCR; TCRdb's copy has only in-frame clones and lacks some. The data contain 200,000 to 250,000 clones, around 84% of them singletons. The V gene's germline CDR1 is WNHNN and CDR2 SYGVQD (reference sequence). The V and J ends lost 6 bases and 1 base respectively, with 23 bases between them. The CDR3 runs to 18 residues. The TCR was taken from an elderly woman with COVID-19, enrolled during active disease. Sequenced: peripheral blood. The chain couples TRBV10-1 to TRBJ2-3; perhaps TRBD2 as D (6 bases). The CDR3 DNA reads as TGCGCCAGCAGGGACCCTGAAGGATTGGGGGGTCGCACAGATACGCAGTATTTT. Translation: CASRDPEGLGGRTDTQYF.